The T cell receptor beta chain described here comes from a study of cytomegalovirus exposure and HLA in healthy donors. Study-level background: About 85 million unique TCRs from HLA-typed donors were held in an early release of data. Membership in the Caucasian-associated ancestry cluster was found for about 84% of roughly 360 genotyped donors. General study results and limits: In a later analysis, HLA-associated TCR beta chains were more clonally expanded than equally common others.

This CDR3 is built from 13 residues. Germline V CDR1 and CDR2: GTSNPN, SVGIG (reference sequence). Deletions cut 2 bases from V and 2 bases from J, with 8 bases between. Worth noting for this clone: The antigen remains unidentified.

A multiplex PCR was run with 60 Vbeta primers and 13 Jbeta primers. The data were produced by immunoSEQ multiplex PCR, yet TCRdb's version contains in-frame clones alone and is incomplete. The sample contains 75,000 to 95,000 clones, 60% to 80% of which appear only once. Sequencing was performed on PBMCs. The sequence derives from a man over 45 in good health and CMV-seronegative. This chain joins TRBV30 and TRBJ2-3; TRBD2 is a possible D gene (5 bases). DNA of the CDR3: TGTGCCTGGAGTCGGGATACCACAGATACGCAGTATTTT. Its translation is CAWSRDTTDTQYF. The variable domain in full, completed from reference TRBV30 and TRBJ2-3, reads SQTIHQWPATLVQPVGSPLSLECTVEGTSNPNLYWYRQAAGRGLQLLFYSVGIGQISSEVPQNLSASRPQDRQFILSSKKLLLSDSGFYLCAWSRDTTDTQYFGPGTRLTVL.